Detailed here is one T cell receptor (beta chain). The target antigen is unknown. These data originate in a study of T cell repertoires in cytomegalovirus infection. With 4 bases clipped from V and 7 bases from J, the junction kept 5 bases outside the gene matches. Germline assignment: CDR1 MNHEY and CDR2 SMNVEV (reference sequence). This CDR3 is 14 amino acids long. In TCRdb, the reads were re-called with MiXCR into one record per CDR3 protein. This table holds approximately 910,000 distinct CDR3 sequences, roughly 30% found once. Sequences were derived from cultured CD8+ T cells from PBMCs, sampled from culture after CMV antigen stimulation. This receptor was identified in a human donor in good health (CMV status not recorded). Some clones in this sample may be carry-over from other donors' samples. The chain is built from TRBV27 and TRBJ2-1; TRBD1 matches at 9 bases. For the CDR3, the DNA is TGTGCCAGCAGTTCTCTCGGGACAGGGAATGAGCAGTTCTTC. Residues: CASSSLGTGNEQFF.